What follows are 15 T cell receptor beta chains derived from one specimen sequenced in a study of OX40 agonist ivuxolimab in advanced cancers. Measured with immunoSEQ multiplex PCR; TCRdb has only the in-frame clones, and not every one. The sample records some 70,000 clones, 85% being singletons. Sample: CD4+ or CD8+ T cells sorted from blood, taken in a trial of the OX40 agonist ivuxolimab. The receptor source for this set is an adult with an advanced solid tumor such as melanoma, head and neck, liver or kidney cancer.

The table lists this clone with a count of one. The chain combines TRBV4-1 with TRBJ2-3; D unresolved. The CDR3 contains 17 residues. V was trimmed by 4 bases and J by 3 bases, leaving 20 bases between them. The germline CDR1 and CDR2 sequences are MGHRA and YSYEKL. The CDR3 nucleotides read TGCGCCAGCAGCCCAACCCGTATCACTGGCGGAACAGATACGCAGTATTTT. The encoded protein is CASSPTRITGGTDTQYF.

J is TRBJ2-1 and V is TRBV4-1; 9 positions agree with TRBD2. The trim removed 4 bases at V and 7 bases at J, leaving 11 bases unmatched. The CDR3 is made up of 16 amino acids. Germline V gives CDR1 MGHRA, CDR2 YSYEKL. The CDR3 loop reads CASSRRATSGLNEQFF. In nucleotides, the CDR3 is TGCGCCAGCAGCCGAAGGGCGACTAGCGGCCTAAATGAGCAGTTCTTC.

This chain links TRBV6-5 with TRBJ2-7; a weak D match, TRBD1 (6 bases). This CDR3 has 14 residues. V shed 2 bases and J shed 0 bases, with 8 bases lying between them. CDR1 and CDR2 from the germline V gene are MNHEY and SVGAGI. CDR3 DNA sequence: TGTGCCAGCAGTTACCGACAGGCCTCCTACGAGCAGTACTTC. Amino acid sequence: CASSYRQASYEQYF.

The J gene is TRBJ2-5, the V gene TRBV13; D is possibly TRBD1 (6 bases). The V gene's germline CDR1 is PRHDT and CDR2 FYEKMQ (reference sequence). The CDR3 is 15 amino acids. Between the trimmed V and J ends, which lost 4 bases and 1 base, there was a span of 13 bases. CDR3 residues: CASSSRDMPQETQYF. The CDR3 DNA sequence: TGTGCCAGCAGCTCCCGGGACATGCCCCAAGAGACCCAGTACTTC.

The chain links TRBV28 to TRBJ2-4, with D tentatively TRBD1 (6 bases). Trimming took 7 bases from V and 5 from J, leaving 12 bases between them. Germline V gene data show CDR1 as MDHEN and CDR2 as SYDVKM. CDR3 length: 13 residues. The CDR3 coding sequence is TGTGCCAGCAAGATTACAGGGCAAAACATTCAGTACTTC. Encoded protein: CASKITGQNIQYF.

The chain has TRBV7-9 and TRBJ2-3; 11 nucleotides line up with TRBD1. This CDR3 is 18 amino acids long. The V segment lost 7 bases and the J segment 5 bases; nucleotides outside the gene matches: 17. Looked up from germline, CDR1 is SEHNR and CDR2 is FQNEAQ (reference sequence). CDR3 in DNA: TGTGCCAGCAAGGGCGCGGACAGGGGGCTTTTGCGGGGAGATACGCAGTATTTT. It specifies CASKGADRGLLRGDTQYF.

This sequence joins TRBV7-6 and TRBJ1-5; D is unclear. There are 12 residues in the CDR3. Trimming shortened V by 0 bases and J by 5 bases, and 2 bases separated the two germline ends. Per the germline V gene, CDR1 is SGHVS and CDR2 is FNYEAQ. The CDR3 DNA reads as TGTGCCAGCAGCTTAGCGGATCAGCCCCAGCATTTT. It encodes CASSLADQPQHF.

The rearrangement uses TRBV5-6 and TRBJ2-7, with D maybe TRBD2 (6 bases). CDR3 length: 15 amino acids. The V end lost 1 base, the J end lost 4 bases, and 15 bases lay between the germline ends. Germline-derived CDR1 and CDR2 are SGHDT and YYEEEE. CDR3 sequence (DNA): TGTGCCAGCAGCTTGTCCAGCGGGCTTACATACGAGCAGTACTTC. This sequence encodes CASSLSSGLTYEQYF.

CDR3 nucleotide sequence: TGTGCCAGCAGAGAGGGGGGGGCTTTAGGCCAGCCCCAGCATTTT. Its translation: CASREGGALGQPQHF. V gene TRBV2 combines with J gene TRBJ1-5; possible D gene TRBD1, 6 bases. Germline values: CDR1 SNHLY, CDR2 FYNNEI. Trimming shortened V by 6 bases and J by 7 bases, and 19 bases separated the two germline ends. The CDR3 is 15 residues long.

V is TRBV6-5 and J is TRBJ1-1; 8 nucleotides agree with TRBD1. J lost 11 bases, V lost 2 bases, and 1 base had no gene match. The CDR3 covers 11 residues. Germline CDR1 MNHEY, CDR2 SVGAGI. CDR3 sequence (DNA): TGTGCCAGCAGTTACGGACAGGGTGCTTTCTTT. Protein sequence: CASSYGQGAFF.

This clone was seen more than once but under ten times. CDR3 nucleotide sequence: TGTGCCAGCACCGGGCACCACGGGCGGCCGCCCCAGCATTTT. This encodes CASTGHHGRPPQHF. The rearrangement joins TRBV21-1 to TRBJ1-5. TRBV21-1 is a pseudogene segment. This CDR3 region has 14 residues.

The genes are TRBV7-2 and TRBJ2-1, with TRBD2 matching over 11 bases. The V and J ends lost 5 bases and 3 bases, in that order; junction bases with no gene match: 6. The length of the CDR3 is 16 residues. The germline CDR1 and CDR2 sequences are SGHTA and FQGNSA. CDR3 nucleotides: TGTGCCAGCAGCCCCCTAGCGGGGGGCTACTACAATGAGCAGTTCTTC. Residues: CASSPLAGGYYNEQFF. The whole variable domain, remainder taken from reference TRBV7-2 and TRBJ2-1, is GAGVSQSPSNKVTEKGKDVELRCDPISGHTALYWYRQSLGQGLEFLIYFQGNSAPDKSGLPSDRFSAERTGGSVSTLTIQRTQQEDSAVYLCASSPLAGGYYNEQFFGPGTRLTVL.

In this sample, this clone turned up once. The V and J genes are TRBV7-9 and TRBJ1-1; D is undetermined. V dropped 7 bases and J dropped 2 bases, with 14 bases sitting between them. The CDR3 is 14 amino acids. Per the germline V gene, CDR1 is SEHNR and CDR2 is FQNEAQ (reference sequence). CDR3 amino acids: CASNDGGVNTEAFF. The CDR3 region has the DNA TGTGCCAGCAATGATGGCGGGGTTAACACTGAAGCTTTCTTT.

The rearrangement uses TRBV7-9 and TRBJ2-7; D not resolved. Trimming removed 5 bases at V and 4 bases at J, with 9 bases between. Germline CDR1 and CDR2: SEHNR and FQNEAQ (reference sequence). This CDR3 has 12 residues. The DNA for the CDR3 is TGTGCCAGCAGCCCCTCACCGTACGAGCAGTACTTC. It yields the protein CASSPSPYEQYF.

The chain's CDR3 is CASSRQVQETQYF. In DNA, the CDR3 is TGTGCCAGCAGCAGACAGGTCCAAGAGACCCAGTACTTC. The V gene is TRBV7-2, the J gene TRBJ2-5; possibly TRBD1 for D (6 bases). Trimming shortened V by 5 bases and J by 1 base, and 8 bases separated the two germline ends. Germline V gene sequence: CDR1 SGHTA, CDR2 FQGNSA. The CDR3 covers 13 residues.